The 13 T cell receptor beta chains below all came from one sample that was sequenced in a study of T cell responses to AZD1222 COVID-19 vaccine. Produced via immunoSEQ multiplex PCR; TCRdb's table is partial and in-frame only. The sample gives fewer than 150,000 clones, about nine tenths of which show up once; less than 6% is in the top ten. This specimen was peripheral blood, taken on day 0 of AZD1222 vaccination. These receptors came from an adult in good health.

The gene calls are TRBV5-8 and TRBJ1-5; 7 positions match TRBD1. CDR3 length: 14 amino acids. CDR1 is SGHTS, CDR2 YDEGEE, per germline. V was clipped by 4 bases and J by 6 bases; unmatched bases: 7. The CDR3 DNA reads as TGTGCCAGCAGCCCCGACAGGGTTTCTCAGCCCCAGCATTTT. Translating it yields CASSPDRVSQPQHF.

The rearrangement uses TRBV18 and TRBJ1-4; D might be TRBD1 (5 bases). CDR1 and CDR2 (germline): KGHSH, LQKENI. The CDR3 consists of 15 residues. The V end was cut by 2 bases, the J end by 0 bases, with 7 bases between. In DNA, the CDR3 is TGTGCCAGCTCACCATTAGGGGCAACTAATGAAAAACTGTTTTTT. It specifies CASSPLGATNEKLFF.

This chain uses TRBV9 with TRBJ2-5; 10 bases are shared with TRBD2. This CDR3 contains 15 residues. Trimming took 2 bases from V and 6 from J; bases not matched to a gene: 7. Looked up from germline, CDR1 is SGDLS and CDR2 is YYNGEE. CDR3: CASSVAGTSEQTQYF. Written as DNA, the CDR3 is TGTGCCAGCAGCGTCGCCGGGACTAGCGAGCAGACCCAGTACTTC.

The chain is built from TRBV28 and TRBJ2-7; 13 bases align to TRBD2. This CDR3 spans 16 amino acids. Germline V lookup: CDR1 MDHEN, CDR2 SYDVKM. J gave up 2 bases and V 5 bases, and 6 bases lay outside the gene matches. The CDR3 sequence: CASSTTSGGAPYEQYF. CDR3 in DNA: TGTGCCAGCAGTACAACTAGCGGGGGGGCACCCTACGAGCAGTACTTC.

In its sample, this clone was seen a few times. This sequence joins TRBV11-2 and TRBJ1-1, with no clear D. Germline CDR1 is SGHAT and CDR2 is FQNNGV. The V end was cut by 2 bases, the J end by 5 bases, with 12 bases between. The CDR3 has 14 residues. The CDR3 loop reads CASSLYGGVTEAFF. Written as DNA, the CDR3 is TGTGCCAGCAGCTTATATGGTGGGGTGACTGAAGCTTTCTTT.

The chain has TRBV11-2 and TRBJ2-5; D perhaps matches TRBD2 (6 bases). The CDR3 has 14 residues. The V end lost 0 bases, the J end lost 5 bases, and 10 bases lay between the germline ends. CDR1 is SGHAT, CDR2 FQNNGV, per germline. DNA of the CDR3: TGTGCCAGCAGCTTAGAAACTAGCATTGAGACCCAGTACTTC. It translates to CASSLETSIETQYF.

This clone was observed a handful of times. The chain combines TRBV28 with TRBJ2-7; the D is unclear. V dropped 3 bases and J dropped 1 base, with 7 bases sitting between them. Germline values: CDR1 MDHEN, CDR2 SYDVKM. This CDR3 has 13 residues. CDR3 region: CASSFTFSYEQYF. CDR3 sequence (DNA): TGTGCCAGCAGTTTTACCTTTTCCTACGAGCAGTACTTC.

The chain uses TRBV6-2 or TRBV6-3 and TRBJ2-3; 9 bases agree with TRBD1. This CDR3 has 13 amino acids. Losses at the gene ends were 4 bases for V and 7 bases for J; bases not matched to a gene: 3. Looked up from germline, CDR1 is MNHEY and CDR2 is SVGEGT. The CDR3 sequence is CASSSGTGNTQYF. CDR3 sequence (DNA): TGTGCCAGCAGTTCTGGGACAGGGAATACGCAGTATTTT.

The rearrangement joins TRBV7-3 to TRBJ2-5; D is undetermined. Deletions cut 5 bases from V and 5 bases from J, with 18 bases between. CDR3 length equals 15 residues. Germline assignment: CDR1 SGHTA and CDR2 FQGTGA. The CDR3 here is CASSRSTGLKETQYF. CDR3 in DNA: TGTGCCAGCAGCCGGTCGACGGGCTTAAAGGAGACCCAGTACTTC. Looking up the rest from reference TRBV7-3 and TRBJ2-5 gives the full variable domain: GAGVSQTPSNKVTEKGKYVELRCDPISGHTALYWYRQSLGQGPEFLIYFQGTGAADDSGLPNDRFFAVRPEGSVSTLKIQRTERGDSAVYLCASSRSTGLKETQYFGPGTRLLVL.

V usage is TRBV4-2 and J usage is TRBJ1-6; 7 bases match TRBD1. J lost 7 bases, V lost 0 bases, and 15 bases had no gene match. Germline loops: CDR1 LGHNA, CDR2 YNFKEQ. The CDR3 consists of 19 residues. DNA for the CDR3: TGTGCCAGCAGCCAAGAGGTATTAGTTGGGGACAGAGAAAATTCACCCCTCCACTTT. Residues: CASSQEVLVGDRENSPLHF.

This chain links TRBV2 with TRBJ2-3; TRBD2 aligns across 10 bases. V lost 5 bases, J lost 7 bases, and 12 bases stayed unmatched. The CDR3 is 16 residues long. The germline V gene has CDR1 SNHLY and CDR2 FYNNEI. The CDR3 DNA reads TGTGCCAGCAGTAAAGAGCGGGGGGGCCCGGGTCATACGCAGTATTTT. Its protein product is CASSKERGGPGHTQYF. The full variable domain, its missing parts supplied by reference TRBV2 and TRBJ2-3, is EPEVTQTPSHQVTQMGQEVILRCVPISNHLYFYWYRQILGQKVEFLVSFYNNEISEKSEIFDDQFSVERPDGSNFTLKIRSTKLEDSAMYFCASSKERGGPGHTQYFGPGTRLTVL.

Worth noting for this clone: Mismatch with germline at one junction end may stem from a read error. This chain links TRBV27 with TRBJ1-2; TRBD1 aligns across 8 bases. The germline CDR1 and CDR2 sequences are MNHEY and SMNVEV (reference sequence). The CDR3 sequence is 16 residues long. CDR3 in amino acids: CAGSLSTGGYNYGYAF. CDR3 bases: TGTGCCGGCAGTTTATCAACAGGGGGGTATAACTATGGCTACGCCTTC.

The chain is built from TRBV27 and TRBJ1-2; maybe TRBD1 (5 bases). CDR3 length: 13 residues. V lost 2 bases and J 2 bases, leaving 6 bases between the germline ends. CDR1 and CDR2 from the germline V gene are MNHEY and SMNVEV (reference sequence). The CDR3 sequence: CASSLRQNYGYTF. The CDR3 DNA sequence: TGTGCCAGCAGTTTACGACAGAACTATGGCTACACCTTC.